Shown below are 29 T cell receptor beta chains from a single sample sequenced in a study of shared clonotypes between healthy human individuals. Sequencing was performed with immunoSEQ multiplex PCR; in TCRdb, only in-frame clones are kept and a portion is missing. The sample has some 1,400,000 clones, roughly 96% seen once. The specimen sequenced was naive CD4+ T cells sorted from blood. The subset is: CD45RA+ positively selected. These receptors originate from a man aged 25 to 40 in good health.

The gene calls are TRBV28 and TRBJ1-4; D possibly corresponds to TRBD1 (5 bases). The germline V gene encodes CDR1 MDHEN and CDR2 SYDVKM. V lost 4 bases to trimming and J lost 5 bases, with 11 bases between them. This CDR3 has 14 amino acids. The CDR3 coding sequence is TGTGCCAGCAGTTACGGGGCCCGAAATGAAAAACTGTTTTTT. Protein product: CASSYGARNEKLFF.

CDR3 in amino acids: CASSSSGTGAYGYTF. The DNA of the CDR3 is TGTGCCAGTAGTAGCTCCGGGACAGGGGCCTATGGCTACACCTTC. V gene TRBV19 combines with J gene TRBJ1-2; 10 bases fit TRBD1. This CDR3 spans 15 amino acids. The V gene's germline CDR1 is LNHDA and CDR2 SQIVND (reference sequence). After removal of 4 bases from V and 4 bases from J, the junction contained 6 bases not matched to a gene. Full variable domain (missing parts from reference TRBV19 and TRBJ1-2): DGGITQSPKYLFRKEGQNVTLSCEQNLNHDAMYWYRQDPGQGLRLIYYSQIVNDFQKGDIAEGYSVSREKKESFPLTVTSAQKNPTAFYLCASSSSGTGAYGYTFGSGTRLTVV.

The rearrangement uses TRBV11-3 and TRBJ2-2; 9 nucleotides match TRBD2. This CDR3 has 16 amino acids. V was clipped by 5 bases and J by 4 bases; unmatched bases: 8. The germline V gene encodes CDR1 SGHNT and CDR2 YENEEA. The CDR3 loop reads CASSPRTSAGTGELFF. DNA for the CDR3: TGTGCCAGCAGCCCAAGGACTAGCGCGGGCACCGGGGAGCTGTTTTTT.

The chain uses TRBV18 and TRBJ2-3; TRBD2 agrees at 10 bases. V lost 3 bases and J lost 2; bases outside the gene matches: 5. Germline CDR1 KGHSH, CDR2 LQKENI. The CDR3 contains 16 residues. The CDR3 loop reads CASSPASGSHTDTQYF. CDR3 coding DNA: TGTGCCAGCTCACCGGCTAGCGGGAGTCACACAGATACGCAGTATTTT.

The J gene is TRBJ2-6, the V gene TRBV18, with 9 bases fitting TRBD2. The V and J ends lost 6 bases and 0 bases, in that order; junction bases with no gene match: 12. The CDR3 totals 19 residues. In germline, CDR1 is KGHSH, CDR2 LQKENI. CDR3 protein: CASSHISGSRNSGANVLTF. CDR3 DNA: TGTGCCAGCTCGCATATTAGCGGGAGTAGAAACTCTGGGGCCAACGTCCTGACTTTC.

The chain is built from TRBV29-1 and TRBJ2-5; 7 bases match TRBD2. V lost 3 bases and J lost 10; bases outside the gene matches: 8. CDR3 length: 12 residues. Germline V gives CDR1 SQVTM, CDR2 ANQGSEA. The CDR3 here is CSVDLRELVQYF. The CDR3 DNA reads as TGCAGCGTTGATCTGCGGGAGCTCGTCCAGTACTTC.

The chain recombines TRBV18 with TRBJ2-1; 11 nucleotides match TRBD2. Germline V gene sequence: CDR1 KGHSH, CDR2 LQKENI. V was pared by 2 bases and J by 5 bases, with 8 bases of the junction left unmatched. The CDR3 totals 17 residues. CDR3 sequence: CASSPFGTSGANNEQFF. The CDR3 DNA is TGTGCCAGCTCACCATTCGGGACTAGCGGAGCTAACAATGAGCAGTTCTTC.

V gene TRBV6-4 combines with J gene TRBJ2-1; D gene ambiguous. V lost 2 bases and J 4 bases, leaving 21 bases between the germline ends. This CDR3 has 18 amino acids. CDR1 is MRHNA, CDR2 SNTAGT, per germline. This CDR3 is CASSDPPLRERSYNEQFF. DNA for the CDR3: TGTGCCAGCAGTGACCCACCTCTTCGAGAGAGGTCTTACAATGAGCAGTTCTTC.

The rearrangement uses TRBV7-8 and TRBJ1-4; no clear D gene. CDR3 length equals 15 residues. V dropped 5 bases and J dropped 0 bases, with 10 bases sitting between them. Germline V gives CDR1 SGHVS, CDR2 FQNEAQ. CDR3 coding DNA: TGTGCCAGCAGCCGTTCCTGGACAACTAATGAAAAACTGTTTTTT. It is translated as CASSRSWTTNEKLFF.

J is TRBJ1-4 and V is TRBV5-6; perhaps TRBD1 as D (5 bases). There are 15 residues in the CDR3. Germline V gene data show CDR1 as SGHDT and CDR2 as YYEEEE. The ends were cut back, 2 bases at V and 2 bases at J, with 10 bases in the middle. The CDR3 DNA is TGTGCCAGCAGCTTAAGCGGGGGGACTAATGAAAAACTGTTTTTT. Its translation is CASSLSGGTNEKLFF.

V gene TRBV5-4 combines with J gene TRBJ1-1, with a possible D match to TRBD1 (6 bases). This CDR3 comprises 14 residues. Germline lookup yields CDR1 SGHNT and CDR2 YYREEE (reference sequence). Trimming left V 4 bases short and J 1 base short, with 11 bases between. DNA of the CDR3: TGTGCCAGCAGCGCCACACAGGGGAACACTGAAGCTTTCTTT. Translated, it gives CASSATQGNTEAFF.

The chain has TRBV2 and TRBJ1-1; no firm D call. V lost 7 bases, J lost 1 base, and 7 bases lay in between. The CDR3 is 12 amino acids. The V gene's germline CDR1 is SNHLY and CDR2 FYNNEI. CDR3 sequence (DNA): TGTGCCAGCATCCCCGGGAACACTGAAGCTTTCTTT. Translating gives CASIPGNTEAFF.

CDR3 region: CAISSGTAYEQYF. The CDR3 DNA is TGTGCCATCAGTTCAGGGACAGCCTACGAGCAGTACTTC. The chain recombines TRBV10-3 with TRBJ2-7; 7 bases match TRBD1. CDR3 length: 13 residues. CDR1 is ENHRY, CDR2 SYGVKD, per germline. Trimming at V came to 5 bases and at J to 2 bases, leaving 3 bases not matched to a gene.

The chain joins TRBV7-2 to TRBJ1-2; D might be TRBD1 (5 bases). Trimming stripped 0 bases from V and 0 bases from J, with 11 bases between. This CDR3 spans 16 amino acids. Germline loops: CDR1 SGHTA, CDR2 FQGNSA. In nucleotides, the CDR3 is TGTGCCAGCAGCTTAGCCGCAGGGCTGTCTAACTATGGCTACACCTTC. Translating it yields CASSLAAGLSNYGYTF.

The J gene is TRBJ2-5, the V gene TRBV7-9, with 11 bases that match TRBD1. The CDR3 sequence is 15 residues long. V gave up 5 bases and J gave up 4 bases; unmatched junction bases: 6. The germline gives CDR1 SEHNR, CDR2 FQNEAQ (reference sequence). The DNA of the CDR3 is TGTGCCAGCAGCGCCAGGACAGGGGGCGGAGAGACCCAGTACTTC. Translating it yields CASSARTGGGETQYF.

V gene TRBV19 combines with J gene TRBJ2-1; 7 nucleotides match TRBD2. CDR3 length: 14 amino acids. The junction had 9 bases not matched to a gene; V was cut back by 5 bases and J by 8 bases. Germline CDR1 and CDR2: LNHDA and SQIVND (reference sequence). The CDR3 here is CASSPRPAGDEQFF. CDR3 coding DNA: TGTGCCAGTAGTCCCCGACCCGCGGGGGATGAGCAGTTCTTC.

This sequence joins TRBV27 and TRBJ2-6; weak D call: TRBD1 (6 bases). V lost 6 bases and J lost 3, with 15 bases in between. The germline V gene has CDR1 MNHEY and CDR2 SMNVEV (reference sequence). CDR3 length equals 16 residues. The CDR3 region is CASSFSTGFGANVLTF. DNA for the CDR3: TGTGCCAGCAGCTTCTCCACAGGGTTTGGGGCCAACGTCCTGACTTTC. The entire variable domain, with the rest obtained from reference TRBV27 and TRBJ2-6, is as follows: EAQVTQNPRYLITVTGKKLTVTCSQNMNHEYMSWYRQDPGLGLRQIYYSMNVEVTDKGDVPEGYKVSRKEKRNFPLILESPSPNQTSLYFCASSFSTGFGANVLTFGAGSRLTVL.

The V gene is TRBV5-4, the J gene TRBJ2-5; D remains unclear. The ends were cut back, 0 bases at V and 5 bases at J, with 8 bases in the middle. This CDR3 comprises 13 residues. In germline, CDR1 is SGHNT, CDR2 YYREEE (reference sequence). The CDR3 nucleotides read TGTGCCAGCAGCTTGGCTGGGCTTGAGACCCAGTACTTC. Its protein product is CASSLAGLETQYF. Filled out from reference TRBV5-4 and TRBJ2-5, the complete variable domain reads ETGVTQSPTHLIKTRGQQVTLRCSSQSGHNTVSWYQQALGQGPQFIFQYYREEENGRGNFPPRFSGLQFPNYSSELNVNALELDDSALYLCASSLAGLETQYFGPGTRLLVL.

J is TRBJ2-5 and V is TRBV5-4, with TRBD1 as a possible D gene (6 bases). The CDR3 sequence is 14 residues long. V shed 5 bases and J shed 2 bases, with 13 bases lying between them. Looked up from germline, CDR1 is SGHNT and CDR2 is YYREEE (reference sequence). CDR3 in DNA: TGTGCCAGCAGGTTTAGACAGGAGCAAGAGACCCAGTACTTC. Encoded protein: CASRFRQEQETQYF.

V gene TRBV30 combines with J gene TRBJ1-1; D is unresolved. Germline CDR1 is GTSNPN and CDR2 is SVGIG (reference sequence). Trimming stripped 4 bases from V and 4 bases from J, with 7 bases between. The CDR3 loop spans 11 amino acids. CDR3 loop: CAWKGGTEAFF. The CDR3 DNA reads TGTGCCTGGAAAGGTGGCACTGAAGCTTTCTTT.

This clone was seen once. The gene calls are TRBV5-6 and TRBJ2-7; D is perhaps TRBD2 (6 bases). This CDR3 is 13 amino acids long. Trimming cost V 0 bases and J 5 bases, with 9 bases left between them. Looked up from germline, CDR1 is SGHDT and CDR2 is YYEEEE. The CDR3 is CASSLAGVNEQYF. In DNA form, the CDR3 reads TGTGCCAGCAGCTTGGCGGGAGTAAACGAGCAGTACTTC.

The chain joins TRBV25-1 to TRBJ1-2; TRBD1 agrees at 12 bases. Unmatched junction bases numbered 4, after V lost 6 bases and J lost 5 bases. Germline CDR1 MGHDK, CDR2 SYGVNS. CDR3 length: 14 residues. CDR3 region: CASRGTGGRYGYTF. CDR3 in DNA: TGTGCCAGCAGGGGGACAGGGGGCCGGTATGGCTACACCTTC.

The V and J genes are TRBV19 and TRBJ1-5, with D possibly matching TRBD1 (6 bases). The CDR3 extends over 14 amino acids. V shed 7 bases and J shed 6 bases, with 16 bases lying between them. Germline CDR1 LNHDA, CDR2 SQIVND (reference sequence). This chain's CDR3 is CASKGRGPTQPQHF. The CDR3 DNA follows: TGTGCCAGTAAAGGGCGGGGGCCTACTCAGCCCCAGCATTTT.

This chain connects TRBV10-3 to TRBJ2-7, with 7 bases lining up with TRBD1. Germline-derived CDR1 and CDR2 are ENHRY and SYGVKD. CDR3 length: 14 residues. The trim removed 3 bases at V and 2 bases at J, leaving 4 bases unmatched. CDR3 bases: TGTGCCATCAGTGACCCCGGACAGGCCTACGAGCAGTACTTC. Its protein is CAISDPGQAYEQYF.

A single count supports this clone. The chain has TRBV10-2 and TRBJ2-3; either TRBD1 or TRBD2 may fit D (5 bases each). There are 14 residues in the CDR3. V lost 8 bases and J lost 0, with 12 bases in between. Per the germline V gene, CDR1 is WSHSY and CDR2 is SAAADI. The chain's CDR3 is CASYTEGSTDTQYF. CDR3 DNA: TGCGCCAGCTATACAGAGGGGAGCACAGATACGCAGTATTTT.

This chain links TRBV30 with TRBJ1-1; TRBD1 might be the D (5 bases). The CDR3 covers 14 residues. The V gene lost 0 bases and the J gene lost 4 bases, with 12 bases spanning the gap. Germline V lookup: CDR1 GTSNPN, CDR2 SVGIG (reference sequence). CDR3 sequence reads: CAWSVLTTATEAFF. In nucleotides, the CDR3 is TGTGCCTGGAGTGTTCTAACGACAGCCACTGAAGCTTTCTTT.

Concerning this clone itself: Other DNA sequences in this sample translate to the same CDR3. The chain joins TRBV18 to TRBJ2-5, with TRBD1 matching over 7 bases. Germline loops: CDR1 KGHSH, CDR2 LQKENI. The CDR3 runs to 15 residues. J gave up 4 bases and V 3 bases, and 8 bases lay outside the gene matches. The CDR3 sequence is CASSPGQGVGETQYF. The DNA for the CDR3 is TGTGCCAGCTCACCGGGGCAGGGGGTTGGAGAGACCCAGTACTTC.

This chain connects TRBV9 to TRBJ2-1, with 10 positions matching TRBD2. CDR1 and CDR2 from the germline V gene are SGDLS and YYNGEE. This CDR3 has 15 residues. V shed 1 base and J 8 bases; nucleotides not matched to a gene: 6. Here the CDR3 reads CASSVKREGRDEQFF. CDR3 nucleotides: TGTGCCAGCAGCGTAAAGCGGGAGGGCCGGGATGAGCAGTTCTTC.

This clone is a singleton in its sample. This chain uses TRBV18 with TRBJ2-5; 10 bases fit TRBD1. The CDR3 has 15 amino acids. Germline lookup yields CDR1 KGHSH and CDR2 LQKENI. V gave up 4 bases and J gave up 2 bases; unmatched junction bases: 4. This chain's CDR3 is CASSRDRGSQETQYF. Here the CDR3 DNA reads TGTGCCAGCTCACGGGACAGGGGATCTCAAGAGACCCAGTACTTC. Full variable domain (outside the CDR3, taken from reference TRBV18 and TRBJ2-5): NAGVMQNPRHLVRRRGQEARLRCSPMKGHSHVYWYRQLPEEGLKFMVYLQKENIIDESGMPKERFSAEFPKEGPSILRIQQVVRGDSAAYFCASSRDRGSQETQYFGPGTRLLVL.